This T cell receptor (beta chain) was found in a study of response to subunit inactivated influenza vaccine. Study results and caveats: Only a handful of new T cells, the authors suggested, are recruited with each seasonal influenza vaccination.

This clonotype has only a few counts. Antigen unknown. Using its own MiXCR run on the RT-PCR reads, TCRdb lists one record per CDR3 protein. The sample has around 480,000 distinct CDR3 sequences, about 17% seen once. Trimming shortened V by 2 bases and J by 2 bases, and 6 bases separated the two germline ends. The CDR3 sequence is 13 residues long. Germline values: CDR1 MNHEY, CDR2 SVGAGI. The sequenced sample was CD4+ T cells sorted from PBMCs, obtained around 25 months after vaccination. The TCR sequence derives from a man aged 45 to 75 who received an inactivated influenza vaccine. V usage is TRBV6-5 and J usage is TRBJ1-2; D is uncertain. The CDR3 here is CASSYGRNYGYTF. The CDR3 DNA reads TGTGCCAGCAGTTACGGACGGAACTATGGCTACACCTTC.